Shown below are 21 T cell receptor beta chains from a single sample sequenced in a study of blood T cells in healthy people across ages. Next came a second PCR, run for about 6 to 12 cycles, which used a sample-barcoded 5' primer along with a J-beta primer mix. From the 5' RACE reads, TCRdb called clonotypes with MiXCR, one entry per CDR3 protein. Of some 1.4 million distinct CDR3 sequences in the sample, about 40% are singletons; the top ten hold roughly 7.9%. The sequenced sample consisted of blood. The receptor set was obtained from a woman between 18 and 29 years old in good health.

This clonotype was detected only a few times. The chain carries TRBV12-3 or TRBV12-4 and TRBJ2-1, with 8 bases lining up with TRBD2. J was trimmed by 11 bases and V by 4 bases; bases with no gene match: 7. The CDR3 extends over 13 amino acids. The CDR3 loop reads CASSWVAGTQQFF. CDR3 nucleotide sequence: TGTGCCAGCAGTTGGGTAGCGGGGACGCAGCAGTTCTTC.

The rearrangement links TRBV6-5 to TRBJ2-7; D is ambiguous. The DNA end favors TRBJ2-5, so the J call may be wrong. This CDR3 comprises 11 residues. The V gene's germline CDR1 is MNHEY and CDR2 SVGAGI. This chain's CDR3 is CASRAAETQYF. The CDR3 DNA follows: TGTGCCAGCCGGGCGGCAGAGACCCAGTACTTC.

The chain is built from TRBV14 and TRBJ2-7, with a weak D call TRBD1 (5 bases). With 1 base removed from V and 9 bases from J, the gap between germline ends came to 22 bases. The CDR3 has 16 amino acids. Per germline, CDR1 SGHDN and CDR2 FVKESK. The CDR3 sequence: CASSQGPGGRDLVQYF. The CDR3 DNA follows: TGTGCCAGCAGCCAAGGCCCCGGCGGCAGGGATCTCGTGCAGTACTTC.

This clonotype was detected once. The chain recombines TRBV28 with TRBJ1-5; D unresolved. This CDR3 spans 15 amino acids. Germline V gene lookup returns CDR1 MDHEN and CDR2 SYDVKM. Trimming took off 1 base at V and 0 bases at J, with 7 bases between the two ends. In nucleotides, the CDR3 is TGTGCCAGCAGTTTATTTACGATTAGCAATCAGCCCCAGCATTTT. Translating gives CASSLFTISNQPQHF.

This chain connects TRBV7-2 to TRBJ2-2; D is perhaps TRBD1 or TRBD2 (6 bases each). This CDR3 comprises 15 residues. Per the germline V gene, CDR1 is SGHTA and CDR2 is FQGNSA. V gave up 3 bases and J gave up 5 bases, with 13 bases separating them. This chain's CDR3 is CASSLWGAGTGELFF. The CDR3 DNA is TGTGCCAGCAGCTTGTGGGGGGCGGGTACCGGGGAGCTGTTTTTT.

This sequence joins TRBV3-1 and TRBJ1-2; 11 nucleotides align to TRBD1. V lost 5 bases and J lost 3; bases outside the gene matches: 11. The CDR3 is 17 residues long. The V gene's germline CDR1 is LGHDT and CDR2 YNNKEL (reference sequence). The CDR3 coding sequence is TGTGCCAGCAGCGATCGATCGGACAGGGGGCCAGACTATGGCTACACCTTC. This codes for CASSDRSDRGPDYGYTF. Drawing the rest from reference TRBV3-1 and TRBJ1-2, the complete variable domain is DTAVSQTPKYLVTQMGNDKSIKCEQNLGHDTMYWYKQDSKKFLKIMFSYNNKELIINETVPNRFSPKSPDKAHLNLHINSLELGDSAVYFCASSDRSDRGPDYGYTFGSGTRLTVV.

The CDR3 protein is CASSYSSVRDSPLHF. DNA of the CDR3: TGTGCCAGCAGTTACTCGAGTGTACGGGATTCACCCCTCCACTTT. V is TRBV6-6 and J is TRBJ1-6; no definite D call. The germline V gene encodes CDR1 MNHNY and CDR2 SVGAGI (reference sequence). V shed 0 bases and J shed 8 bases, with 11 bases lying between them. The length of the CDR3 is 15 residues.

This clonotype appeared once. This chain links TRBV4-1 with TRBJ2-2; weak D call: TRBD2 (6 bases). CDR1 is MGHRA and CDR2 is YSYEKL in the germline V gene. The V end was cut by 4 bases, the J end by 6 bases, with 15 bases between. This CDR3 region has 15 residues. CDR3 bases: TGCGCCAGCAGCCGCGGGACCAGGGCCGCCGGGGAGCTGTTTTTT. It specifies CASSRGTRAAGELFF.

The V gene is TRBV20-1, the J gene TRBJ2-5; D is possibly TRBD1 (8 bases). TRBJ2-7 matches the DNA end more closely, so the J call is doubtful. The CDR3 runs to 11 residues. Germline values: CDR1 DFQATT, CDR2 SNEGSKA (reference sequence). Written as DNA, the CDR3 is TGCAGTGACAGGGGGGGCTACGAGCAGTACTTC. Protein product: CSDRGGYEQYF.

V gene TRBV7-3 combines with J gene TRBJ2-7; tentatively, D is TRBD2 (6 bases). This CDR3 region has 15 residues. The germline V gene has CDR1 SGHTA and CDR2 FQGTGA. The V gene lost 2 bases and the J gene lost 5 bases, with 16 bases spanning the gap. CDR3 in amino acids: CASSLGGAGLNEQYF. Here the CDR3 DNA reads TGTGCCAGCAGCTTAGGAGGGGCAGGGCTAAACGAGCAGTACTTC.

This clonotype was observed at least ten times. J is TRBJ2-1 and V is TRBV24-1; TRBD1 is a possible D gene (7 bases). The CDR3 length is 16 residues. Trimming cost V 9 bases and J 4 bases, with 21 bases left between them. Germline V gene sequence: CDR1 KGHDR, CDR2 SFDVKD. The CDR3 DNA reads TGTGCCACCGCGAGAGTGGAGGGGGCGCGGTACAATGAGCAGTTCTTC. Encoded protein: CATARVEGARYNEQFF.

This clonotype appeared many times. J is TRBJ2-7 and V is TRBV20-1, with D unresolved. Germline assignment: CDR1 DFQATT and CDR2 SNEGSKA (reference sequence). This CDR3 region has 14 residues. V shed 0 bases and J shed 2 bases, with 11 bases lying between them. This CDR3 reads CSARDRAKTYEQYF. Written as DNA, the CDR3 is TGCAGTGCTAGAGATCGGGCCAAGACCTACGAGCAGTACTTC.

V gene TRBV20-1 combines with J gene TRBJ2-3, with 12 bases fitting TRBD2. The CDR3 totals 19 residues. Trimming at V came to 4 bases and at J to 0 bases, leaving 14 bases not matched to a gene. CDR1 and CDR2 from the germline V gene are DFQATT and SNEGSKA (reference sequence). Here the CDR3 reads CSATRTSGEVSSSTDTQYF. In DNA form, the CDR3 reads TGCAGTGCTACGCGGACTAGCGGGGAAGTTTCCTCTAGCACAGATACGCAGTATTTT.

The rearrangement uses TRBV11-2 and TRBJ2-3, with 9 bases identical to TRBD1. Looked up from germline, CDR1 is SGHAT and CDR2 is FQNNGV. The CDR3 has 16 residues. The trim removed 5 bases at V and 3 bases at J, leaving 9 bases unmatched. CDR3 sequence (DNA): TGTGCCAGCAGCCCAGAGACAGGGGGGCTGACAGATACGCAGTATTTT. Translated, it gives CASSPETGGLTDTQYF.

This clonotype has at least ten counts. CDR3 sequence reads: CASSPAGGNEQFF. CDR3 coding DNA: TGTGCCAGCAGTCCAGCAGGGGGAAATGAGCAGTTCTTC. The V gene is TRBV12-3 or TRBV12-4, the J gene TRBJ2-1; 7 nucleotides align to TRBD1. The V and J ends lost 5 bases and 7 bases, in that order; junction bases with no gene match: 5. The length of the CDR3 is 13 residues.

At least ten counts were recorded for this clonotype. The V and J genes are TRBV14 and TRBJ1-2; TRBD1 is a possible D gene (6 bases). In germline, CDR1 is SGHDN, CDR2 FVKESK. The CDR3 spans 12 residues. V shed 2 bases and J shed 8 bases, with 9 bases lying between them. The CDR3 coding sequence is TGTGCCAGCAGCCAAACAGGGTACGGCTACACCTTC. As protein: CASSQTGYGYTF.

The chain is built from TRBV4-1 and TRBJ1-1; tentatively, D is TRBD1 (6 bases). Deletions cut 0 bases from V and 1 base from J, with 9 bases between. Germline V CDR1 and CDR2: MGHRA, YSYEKL. The CDR3 totals 15 residues. CDR3 residues: CASSQDGGGNTEAFF. For the CDR3, the DNA is TGCGCCAGCAGCCAAGATGGGGGCGGGAACACTGAAGCTTTCTTT.

This clonotype was counted only a few times. The chain joins TRBV12-3 or TRBV12-4 to TRBJ2-4; D is undetermined. V was trimmed by 6 bases and J by 7 bases, leaving 10 bases between them. The CDR3 contains 12 residues. CDR3 nucleotide sequence: TGTGCCAGCAGCCGCACCAGTAACATTCAGTACTTC. Translated, it gives CASSRTSNIQYF.

This chain joins TRBV6-1 and TRBJ2-4, with D possibly TRBD2 on 7 matching bases. The tail of the sequence fits TRBJ2-7 better, so the J call may be wrong. The CDR3 consists of 14 residues. Germline values: CDR1 MNHNS, CDR2 SASEGT. The CDR3 sequence: CASKLVGGLHEQYF. The CDR3, as DNA: TGTGCCAGCAAACTAGTGGGGGGGCTCCACGAGCAGTACTTC.

The table lists this clonotype with a count of one. The chain recombines TRBV20-1 with TRBJ1-1, with no clear D. From germline, CDR1 is DFQATT and CDR2 SNEGSKA (reference sequence). The CDR3 contains 13 residues. The germline V and J ends were trimmed by 0 bases and 5 bases, with 10 bases remaining between them. The CDR3 region has the DNA TGCAGTGCTAGAGATCTTGGGGATACTGAAGCTTTCTTT. Residues: CSARDLGDTEAFF.

A few counts support this clonotype. The CDR3 coding sequence is TGTGCCACCAGCAATCCAGCGGGGAACCAAGAGACCCAGTACTTC. Its protein is CATSNPAGNQETQYF. This sequence joins TRBV15 and TRBJ2-5, with 7 bases aligning to TRBD2. CDR1 LNHNV and CDR2 YYDKDF come from the germline V gene (reference sequence). Losses at the gene ends were 4 bases for V and 0 bases for J; bases not matched to a gene: 5. This CDR3 has 15 amino acids.